The entry that follows covers one T cell receptor beta chain sequence. The antigen is not known. This entry is derived from a study of response to subunit inactivated influenza vaccine. Study outcomes and limitations: Each seasonal influenza vaccination, the authors suggested, recruits few new T cells.

TCRdb re-called the RT-PCR reads with MiXCR, one entry per CDR3 protein. The sample records 650,000 to 850,000 distinct CDR3 sequences, about 15% being singletons. Germline V gene sequence: CDR1 SNHLY, CDR2 FYNNEI. V shed 8 bases and J 0 bases; nucleotides not matched to a gene: 11. This CDR3 region has 17 residues. The rearrangement uses TRBV2 and TRBJ2-2, with 8 bases aligning to TRBD1. This TCR was sampled from a man between 50 and 59 years old who received an inactivated influenza vaccine. The source was PBMCs from blood, collected about 14 days before vaccination. In nucleotides, the CDR3 is TGTGCCAGCTCTGACAGGGGAAGAACTCCGAACACCGGGGAGCTGTTTTTT. It codes for CASSDRGRTPNTGELFF.